Below are 7 T cell receptor beta chains sequenced from a single sample in a study of CD8+ T cells in alopecia areata. Extracted RNA was reverse transcribed, and the resulting cDNA served as sequencing template. The method was immunoSEQ multiplex PCR; TCRdb's version includes in-frame clones alone and lacks a portion of them. This table has roughly 150,000 clones, roughly 50% appearing once. Sequencing was carried out using CD4+ T cells sorted from blood. Source of these receptors: a human donor in good health.

The rearrangement links TRBV18 to TRBJ2-1; 13 bases are a match to TRBD2. Germline V gene sequence: CDR1 KGHSH, CDR2 LQKENI. The V and J ends lost 3 bases and 9 bases, in that order; junction bases with no gene match: 8. This CDR3 comprises 16 residues. CDR3 DNA: TGTGCCAGCTCACCGCGGACTAGCGGGAGAGGGGGTGAGCAGTTCTTC. It codes for CASSPRTSGRGGEQFF. Combining the CDR3 with reference TRBV18 and TRBJ2-1 gives the whole variable domain NAGVMQNPRHLVRRRGQEARLRCSPMKGHSHVYWYRQLPEEGLKFMVYLQKENIIDESGMPKERFSAEFPKEGPSILRIQQVVRGDSAAYFCASSPRTSGRGGEQFFGPGTRLTVL.

This clone was detected only once. The chain carries TRBV18 and TRBJ1-5; D is undetermined. This CDR3 spans 13 amino acids. V was shortened by 3 bases and J by 1 base, with 4 bases between the two germline ends. CDR1 and CDR2 (germline): KGHSH, LQKENI. CDR3 protein: CASSPGSNQPQHF. DNA for the CDR3: TGTGCCAGCTCACCCGGCAGCAATCAGCCCCAGCATTTT. Looking up the rest from reference TRBV18 and TRBJ1-5 gives the full variable domain: NAGVMQNPRHLVRRRGQEARLRCSPMKGHSHVYWYRQLPEEGLKFMVYLQKENIIDESGMPKERFSAEFPKEGPSILRIQQVVRGDSAAYFCASSPGSNQPQHFGDGTRLSIL.

This clone was seen more than once but under ten times. The chain joins TRBV19 to TRBJ2-1; possible D gene TRBD2, 5 bases. This CDR3 contains 17 residues. The V and J ends lost 6 bases and 5 bases respectively, with 23 bases between them. From germline, CDR1 is LNHDA and CDR2 SQIVND (reference sequence). CDR3 nucleotide sequence: TGTGCCAGTAGCCAGATGGGGAGCGGCCATAAAGACAATGAGCAGTTCTTC. Protein sequence: CASSQMGSGHKDNEQFF.

There are a few counts of this clone. The chain carries TRBV5-5 and TRBJ2-7; 10 bases match TRBD1. The CDR3 runs to 12 residues. CDR1 and CDR2 from the germline V gene are SGHKS and YYEKEE (reference sequence). The V gene end was trimmed by 4 bases and the J gene end by 8 bases; junction bases not matched to a gene: 3. CDR3 nucleotide sequence: TGTGCCAGCAGCCGGGACAGGGGAAAGCAGTACTTC. Protein: CASSRDRGKQYF.

The V call is TRBV15, the J call TRBJ2-3; 9 bases agree with TRBD2. Germline-derived CDR1 and CDR2 are LNHNV and YYDKDF (reference sequence). V lost 0 bases to trimming and J lost 11 bases; unmatched junction nucleotides: 12. The CDR3 loop spans 16 amino acids. The CDR3 here is CATSREAGGSSGVQYF. CDR3 coding DNA: TGTGCCACCAGCAGAGAAGCGGGAGGTTCCTCCGGCGTGCAGTATTTT.

This clone has a handful of counts. V usage is TRBV25-1 and J usage is TRBJ1-1, with D possibly TRBD1 on 5 matching bases. The CDR3 loop spans 12 amino acids. CDR1 and CDR2 from the germline V gene are MGHDK and SYGVNS. The V end was cut by 6 bases, the J end by 4 bases, with 9 bases between. The CDR3 DNA is TGTGCCAGCAGGGAGGGGAGCACTGAAGCTTTCTTT. Translation gives CASREGSTEAFF. The variable domain in full, with the rest retrieved from reference TRBV25-1 and TRBJ1-1, is EADIYQTPRYLVIGTGKKITLECSQTMGHDKMYWYQQDPGMELHLIHYSYGVNSTEKGDLSSESTVSRIRTEHFPLTLESARPSHTSQYLCASREGSTEAFFGQGTRLTVV.

V is TRBV28 and J is TRBJ2-5, with TRBD2 matching 7 bases. The V and J ends lost 6 bases and 7 bases, in that order; junction bases with no gene match: 11. The germline gives CDR1 MDHEN, CDR2 SYDVKM. There are 14 residues in the CDR3. The CDR3 reads CASSGWGGERTQYF. CDR3 bases: TGTGCCAGCAGCGGATGGGGAGGGGAGAGGACCCAGTACTTC.